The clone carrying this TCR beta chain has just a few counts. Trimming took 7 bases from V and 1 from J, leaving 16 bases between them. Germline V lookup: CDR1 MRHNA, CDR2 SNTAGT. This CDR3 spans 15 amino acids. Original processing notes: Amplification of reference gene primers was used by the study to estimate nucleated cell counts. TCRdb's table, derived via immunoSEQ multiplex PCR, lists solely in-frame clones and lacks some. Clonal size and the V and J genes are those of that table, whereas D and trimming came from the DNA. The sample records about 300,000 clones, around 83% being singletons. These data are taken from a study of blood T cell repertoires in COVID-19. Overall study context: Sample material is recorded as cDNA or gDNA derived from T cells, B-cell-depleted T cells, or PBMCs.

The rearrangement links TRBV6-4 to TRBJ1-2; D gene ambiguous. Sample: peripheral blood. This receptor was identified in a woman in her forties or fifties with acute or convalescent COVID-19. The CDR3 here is CASTDLRSLNYGYTF. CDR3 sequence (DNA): TGTGCCAGCACCGATTTGCGATCGCTTAACTATGGCTACACCTTC.